A single sample is the source of the 13 T cell receptor beta chains below, sequenced in a study of technical replicates of blood from a few donors. The data were produced by immunoSEQ multiplex PCR, yet TCRdb's version contains in-frame clones alone and is incomplete. The data show around 100,000 clones, around 96% seen once. Sequenced: T cells isolated from PBMCs. All receptors derive from a human donor in good health.

The J gene is TRBJ2-1, the V gene TRBV7-9; TRBD2 might be the D (5 bases). Trimming cost V 3 bases and J 8 bases, with 8 bases left between them. CDR1 and CDR2 (germline): SEHNR, FQNEAQ (reference sequence). The length of the CDR3 is 12 residues. As DNA, the CDR3 is TGTGCCAGCAGCTTGGGCGGGTATGAGCAGTTCTTC. Translating it yields CASSLGGYEQFF.

The chain carries TRBV20-1 and TRBJ1-2; no firm D call. Germline V CDR1 and CDR2: DFQATT, SNEGSKA (reference sequence). With 5 bases removed from V and 2 bases from J, the gap between germline ends came to 6 bases. The CDR3 consists of 11 residues. CDR3 sequence: CSADGNYGYTF. DNA for the CDR3: TGCAGTGCTGACGGGAACTATGGCTACACCTTC.

CDR3 sequence: CSGTGNEQFF. As DNA, the CDR3 is TGCAGCGGTACAGGGAATGAGCAGTTCTTC. This chain connects TRBV29-1 to TRBJ2-1; TRBD1 might be the D (6 bases). The CDR3 sequence is 10 residues long. CDR1 and CDR2 from the germline V gene are SQVTM and ANQGSEA. Deletions cut 7 bases from V and 7 bases from J, with 8 bases between.

This clone has just one count. This chain links TRBV21-1 with TRBJ1-1. TRBV21-1 is a pseudogene segment. The CDR3 sequence is 17 residues long. In DNA form, the CDR3 reads TGTGCCAGCAGCAGCGGGGAACAGGATTCGGTCAACGCTGAAGCTTTCTTT. It is translated as CASSSGEQDSVNAEAFF.

This chain links TRBV7-3 with TRBJ2-7; 8 positions agree with TRBD2. With 2 bases clipped from V and 3 bases from J, the junction kept 3 bases outside the gene matches. Germline loops: CDR1 SGHTA, CDR2 FQGTGA. This CDR3 spans 14 amino acids. The CDR3 bases are TGTGCCAGCAGCTTAGCGGGAGGTAACTACGAGCAGTACTTC. Its protein is CASSLAGGNYEQYF.

The gene calls are TRBV25-1 and TRBJ2-5; 7 bases agree with TRBD2. The CDR3 has 12 residues. Looked up from germline, CDR1 is MGHDK and CDR2 is SYGVNS. V lost 6 bases to trimming and J lost 5 bases; unmatched junction nucleotides: 3. DNA for the CDR3: TGTGCCAGCAGAACTAGCGCGGAGACCCAGTACTTC. It translates to CASRTSAETQYF.

This sequence joins TRBV5-1 and TRBJ2-7; 7 bases line up with TRBD2. The CDR3 covers 13 residues. The germline V gene encodes CDR1 SGHRS and CDR2 YFSETQ. V gave up 4 bases and J gave up 1 base; unmatched junction bases: 2. The CDR3 DNA reads TGCGCCAGCAGCCCTAGCGGATCCTACGAGCAGTACTTC. Protein sequence: CASSPSGSYEQYF.

This chain connects TRBV30 to TRBJ2-5, with D possibly TRBD2 on 6 matching bases. The CDR3 contains 15 residues. The germline V gene encodes CDR1 GTSNPN and CDR2 SVGIG (reference sequence). Trimming left V 0 bases short and J 1 base short, with 12 bases between. The CDR3 DNA reads as TGTGCCTGGAGTGTGGGCGGGATATCCCAAGAGACCCAGTACTTC. As protein: CAWSVGGISQETQYF. Full variable domain (missing parts from reference TRBV30 and TRBJ2-5): SQTIHQWPATLVQPVGSPLSLECTVEGTSNPNLYWYRQAAGRGLQLLFYSVGIGQISSEVPQNLSASRPQDRQFILSSKKLLLSDSGFYLCAWSVGGISQETQYFGPGTRLLVL.

The rearrangement links TRBV5-1 to TRBJ2-7; possible D gene TRBD1, 6 bases. Germline V gene lookup returns CDR1 SGHRS and CDR2 YFSETQ. Trimming left V 0 bases short and J 2 bases short, with 9 bases between. The CDR3 covers 14 residues. The CDR3 loop reads CASSLAGDAYEQYF. CDR3 nucleotide sequence: TGCGCCAGCAGCTTGGCAGGGGACGCCTACGAGCAGTACTTC.

V and J are TRBV13 and TRBJ2-7; the D gene is possibly TRBD1 (6 bases). Trimming removed 5 bases at V and 3 bases at J, with 14 bases between. The CDR3 extends over 14 amino acids. The germline V gene encodes CDR1 PRHDT and CDR2 FYEKMQ (reference sequence). The DNA for the CDR3 is TGTGCCAGCAGCCCCCGGGTGGGACACTACGAGCAGTACTTC. Amino acid sequence: CASSPRVGHYEQYF.

This clone has only one observation. The chain links TRBV6-5 to TRBJ2-2; 8 nucleotides line up with TRBD1. CDR1 and CDR2 from the germline V gene are MNHEY and SVGAGI. The CDR3 is made up of 14 amino acids. The V gene end was trimmed by 9 bases and the J gene end by 4 bases; junction bases not matched to a gene: 7. CDR3 bases: TGTGCCAGTGCCAGACAGGGGTCCACCGGGGAGCTGTTTTTT. Its translation: CASARQGSTGELFF.

The CDR3 DNA follows: TGTGCCTGGGGCAGACAGGGTCCCGAGCAGTACTTC. Protein sequence: CAWGRQGPEQYF. J is TRBJ2-7 and V is TRBV30; TRBD1 aligns across 7 bases. The germline CDR1 and CDR2 sequences are GTSNPN and SVGIG (reference sequence). V lost 5 bases, J lost 6 bases, and 7 bases stayed unmatched. The CDR3 is made up of 12 amino acids.

The V and J genes are TRBV4-1 and TRBJ2-7; 8 nucleotides align to TRBD2. This CDR3 has 14 residues. The V and J ends lost 4 bases and 0 bases, in that order; junction bases with no gene match: 2. The germline CDR1 and CDR2 sequences are MGHRA and YSYEKL. CDR3 in amino acids: CASSRREGSYEQYF. In DNA, the CDR3 is TGCGCCAGCAGCCGTCGGGAGGGCTCCTACGAGCAGTACTTC.